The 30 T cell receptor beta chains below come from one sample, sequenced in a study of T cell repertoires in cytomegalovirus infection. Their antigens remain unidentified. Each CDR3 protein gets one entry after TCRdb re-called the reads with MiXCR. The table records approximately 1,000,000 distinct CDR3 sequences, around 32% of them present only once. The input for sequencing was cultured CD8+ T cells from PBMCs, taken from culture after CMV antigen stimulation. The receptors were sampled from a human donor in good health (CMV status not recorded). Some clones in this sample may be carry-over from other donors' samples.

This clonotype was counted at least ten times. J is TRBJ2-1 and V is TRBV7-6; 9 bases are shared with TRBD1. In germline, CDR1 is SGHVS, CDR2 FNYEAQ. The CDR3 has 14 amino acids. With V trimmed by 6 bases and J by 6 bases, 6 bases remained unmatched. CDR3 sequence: CASSPGTGFNEQFF. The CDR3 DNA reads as TGTGCCAGCAGTCCCGGGACAGGGTTCAATGAGCAGTTCTTC. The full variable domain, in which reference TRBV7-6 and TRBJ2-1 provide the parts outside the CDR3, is GAGVSQSPRYKVTKRGQDVALRCDPISGHVSLYWYRQALGQGPEFLTYFNYEAQQDKSGLPNDRFSAERPEGSISTLTIQRTEQRDSAMYRCASSPGTGFNEQFFGPGTRLTVL.

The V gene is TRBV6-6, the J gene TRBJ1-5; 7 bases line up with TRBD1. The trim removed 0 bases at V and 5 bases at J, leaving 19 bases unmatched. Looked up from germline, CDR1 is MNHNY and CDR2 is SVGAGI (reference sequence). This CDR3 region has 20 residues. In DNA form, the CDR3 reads TGTGCCAGCAGTTACTCGAGAGACAGGGCGCCCTCCCCCCTTGATCAGCCCCAGCATTTT. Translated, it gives CASSYSRDRAPSPLDQPQHF.

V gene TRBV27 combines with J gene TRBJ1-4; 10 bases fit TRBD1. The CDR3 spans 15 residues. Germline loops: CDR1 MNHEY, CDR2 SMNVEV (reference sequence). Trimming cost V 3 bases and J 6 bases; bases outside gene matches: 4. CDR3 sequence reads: CASSFQGQGYEKLFF. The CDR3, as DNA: TGTGCCAGCAGTTTCCAGGGACAGGGGTATGAAAAACTGTTTTTT.

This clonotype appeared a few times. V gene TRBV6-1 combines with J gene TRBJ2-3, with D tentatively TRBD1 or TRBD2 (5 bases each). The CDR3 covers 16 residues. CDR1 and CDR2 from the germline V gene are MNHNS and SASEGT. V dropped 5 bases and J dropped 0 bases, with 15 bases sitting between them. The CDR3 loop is CASSKDQGPSTDTQYF. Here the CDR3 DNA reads TGTGCCAGCAGTAAGGACCAGGGACCTAGCACAGATACGCAGTATTTT.

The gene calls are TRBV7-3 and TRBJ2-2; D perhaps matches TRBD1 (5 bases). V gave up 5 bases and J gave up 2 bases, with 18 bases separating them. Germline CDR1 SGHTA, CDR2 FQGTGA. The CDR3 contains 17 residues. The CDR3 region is CASSPTSPTVNTGELFF. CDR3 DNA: TGTGCCAGCAGCCCCACCTCCCCGACAGTCAACACCGGGGAGCTGTTTTTT.

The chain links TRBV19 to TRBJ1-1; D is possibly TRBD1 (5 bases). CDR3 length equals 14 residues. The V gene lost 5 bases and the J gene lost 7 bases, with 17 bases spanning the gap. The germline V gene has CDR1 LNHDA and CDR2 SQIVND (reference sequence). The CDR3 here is CASSWDGGVDEAFF. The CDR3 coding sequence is TGTGCCAGTAGTTGGGACGGAGGAGTGGATGAAGCTTTCTTT. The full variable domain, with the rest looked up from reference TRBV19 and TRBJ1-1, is DGGITQSPKYLFRKEGQNVTLSCEQNLNHDAMYWYRQDPGQGLRLIYYSQIVNDFQKGDIAEGYSVSREKKESFPLTVTSAQKNPTAFYLCASSWDGGVDEAFFGQGTRLTVV.

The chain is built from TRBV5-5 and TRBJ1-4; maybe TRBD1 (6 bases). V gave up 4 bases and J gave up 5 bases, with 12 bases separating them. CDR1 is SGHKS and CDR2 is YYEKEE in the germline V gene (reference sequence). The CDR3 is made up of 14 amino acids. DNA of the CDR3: TGTGCCAGCAGCCCGGACAGCCAAAATGAAAAACTGTTTTTT. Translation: CASSPDSQNEKLFF.

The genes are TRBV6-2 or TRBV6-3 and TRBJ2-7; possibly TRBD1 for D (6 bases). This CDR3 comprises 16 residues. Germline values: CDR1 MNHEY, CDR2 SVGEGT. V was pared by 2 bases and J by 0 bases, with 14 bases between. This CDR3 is CASSYRSQGSSYEQYV. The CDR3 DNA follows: TGTGCCAGCAGTTACCGGAGCCAGGGGAGCTCCTACGAGCAGTACGTC.

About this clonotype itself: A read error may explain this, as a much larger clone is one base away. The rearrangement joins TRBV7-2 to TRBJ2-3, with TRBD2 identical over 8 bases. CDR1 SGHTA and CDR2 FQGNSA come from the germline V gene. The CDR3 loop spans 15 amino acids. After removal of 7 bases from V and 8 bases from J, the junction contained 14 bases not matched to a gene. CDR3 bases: TGTGCCAGCATCCTAGGCGGGGGGCTTAGAGGTACGCAGTATTTT. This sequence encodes CASILGGGLRGTQYF.

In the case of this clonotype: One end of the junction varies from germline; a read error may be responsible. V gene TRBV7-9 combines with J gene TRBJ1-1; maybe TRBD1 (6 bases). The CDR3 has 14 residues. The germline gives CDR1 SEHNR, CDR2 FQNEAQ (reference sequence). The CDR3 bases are TGTGTCAGCAGCGCAGTGGGGGGGCAAACTGAAGCTTTCTTT. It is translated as CVSSAVGGQTEAFF.

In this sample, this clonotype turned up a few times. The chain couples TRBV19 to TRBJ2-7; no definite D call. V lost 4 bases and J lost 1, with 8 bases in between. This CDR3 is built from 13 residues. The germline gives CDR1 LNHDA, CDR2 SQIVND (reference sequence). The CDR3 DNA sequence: TGTGCCAGTAGTACCTGGGATTCCTACGAGCAGTACTTC. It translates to CASSTWDSYEQYF.

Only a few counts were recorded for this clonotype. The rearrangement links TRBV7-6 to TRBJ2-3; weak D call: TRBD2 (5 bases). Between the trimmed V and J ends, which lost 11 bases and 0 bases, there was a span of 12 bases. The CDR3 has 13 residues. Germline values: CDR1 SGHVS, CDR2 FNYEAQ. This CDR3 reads CAAGSPSTDTQYF. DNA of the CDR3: TGTGCCGCGGGCAGCCCTAGCACAGATACGCAGTATTTT.

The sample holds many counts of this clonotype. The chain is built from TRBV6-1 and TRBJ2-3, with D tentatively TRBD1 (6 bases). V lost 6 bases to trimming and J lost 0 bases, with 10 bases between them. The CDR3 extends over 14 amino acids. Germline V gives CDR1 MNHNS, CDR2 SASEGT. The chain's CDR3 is CASRDSYSTDTQYF. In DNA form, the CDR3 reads TGTGCCAGCAGGGACAGCTACAGCACAGATACGCAGTATTTT.

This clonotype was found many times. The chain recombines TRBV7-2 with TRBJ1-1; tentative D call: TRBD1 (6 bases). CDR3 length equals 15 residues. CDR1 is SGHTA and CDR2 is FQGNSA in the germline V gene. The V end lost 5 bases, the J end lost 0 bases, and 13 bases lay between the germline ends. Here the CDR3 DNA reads TGTGCCAGCAGCCTAGGGGGGGGGCTGAACACTGAAGCTTTCTTT. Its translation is CASSLGGGLNTEAFF.

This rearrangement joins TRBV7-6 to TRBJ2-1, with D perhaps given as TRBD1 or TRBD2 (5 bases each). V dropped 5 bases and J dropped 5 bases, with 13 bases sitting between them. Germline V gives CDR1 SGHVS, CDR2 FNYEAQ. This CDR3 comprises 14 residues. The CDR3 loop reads CASSPEGLDNEQFF. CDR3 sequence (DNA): TGTGCCAGCAGCCCCGAGGGGCTTGACAATGAGCAGTTCTTC.

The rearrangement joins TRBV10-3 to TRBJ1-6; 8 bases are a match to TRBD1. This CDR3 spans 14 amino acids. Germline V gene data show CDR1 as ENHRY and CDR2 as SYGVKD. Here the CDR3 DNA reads TGTGCTACCCGGGTGGACAGGGATAATTCACCCCTCCACTTT. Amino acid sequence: CATRVDRDNSPLHF.

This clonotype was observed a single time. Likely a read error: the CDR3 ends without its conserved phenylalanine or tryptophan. CDR3 sequence reads: CASSLAGGEQFL. In DNA, the CDR3 is TGTGCCAGCAGCTTAGCGGGCGGTGAGCAGTTCCTC. The chain has TRBV7-9 and TRBJ2-1; D is unclear. Germline CDR1 SEHNR, CDR2 FQNEAQ (reference sequence). V shed 0 bases and J shed 9 bases, with 6 bases lying between them. This CDR3 region has 12 residues.

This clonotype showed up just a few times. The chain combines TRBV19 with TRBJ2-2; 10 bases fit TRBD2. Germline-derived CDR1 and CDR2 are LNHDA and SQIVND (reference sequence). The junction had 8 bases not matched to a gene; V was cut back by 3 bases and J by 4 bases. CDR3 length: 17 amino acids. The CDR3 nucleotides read TGTGCCAGTAGTATCTGGTTTAGCGGGGGGCGCACCGGGGAGCTGTTTTTT. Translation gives CASSIWFSGGRTGELFF.

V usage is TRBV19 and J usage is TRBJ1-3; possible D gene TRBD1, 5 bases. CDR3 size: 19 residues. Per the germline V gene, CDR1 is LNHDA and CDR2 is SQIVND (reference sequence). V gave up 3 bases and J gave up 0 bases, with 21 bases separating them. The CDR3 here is CASSILIRRDSSSGNTIYF. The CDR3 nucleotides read TGTGCCAGTAGTATTCTTATCCGCCGGGACTCCAGCTCTGGAAACACCATATATTTT.

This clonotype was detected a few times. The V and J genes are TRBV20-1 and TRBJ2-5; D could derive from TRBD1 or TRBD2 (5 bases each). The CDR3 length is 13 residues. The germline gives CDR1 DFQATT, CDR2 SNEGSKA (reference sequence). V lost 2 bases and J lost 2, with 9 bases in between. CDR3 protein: CSARRGQQETQYF. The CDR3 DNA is TGCAGTGCTAGACGGGGCCAACAAGAGACCCAGTACTTC.

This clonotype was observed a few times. The CDR3 nucleotides read TGTGCCAGCAGCACCCAGGAGCGGGGGGCCGGGGAGCTGTTTTTT. Encoded protein: CASSTQERGAGELFF. The chain recombines TRBV5-6 with TRBJ2-2, with 9 bases identical to TRBD2. V shed 4 bases and J 6 bases; nucleotides not matched to a gene: 7. Looked up from germline, CDR1 is SGHDT and CDR2 is YYEEEE. CDR3 size: 15 residues. Full variable domain (outside the CDR3, taken from reference TRBV5-6 and TRBJ2-2): DAGVTQSPTHLIKTRGQQVTLRCSPKSGHDTVSWYQQALGQGPQFIFQYYEEEERQRGNFPDRFSGHQFPNYSSELNVNALLLGDSALYLCASSTQERGAGELFFGEGSRLTVL.

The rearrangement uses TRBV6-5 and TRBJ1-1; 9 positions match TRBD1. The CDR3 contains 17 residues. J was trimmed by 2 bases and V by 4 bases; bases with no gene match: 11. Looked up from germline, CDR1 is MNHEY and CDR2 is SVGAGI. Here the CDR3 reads CASSSHLYRGLNTEAFF. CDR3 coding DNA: TGTGCCAGCAGTTCCCATCTGTACAGGGGGCTTAACACTGAAGCTTTCTTT.

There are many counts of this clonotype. The CDR3 DNA is TGTGCCAGCAGTTTTCGAGCTTATATGAACACTGAAGCTTTCTTT. This codes for CASSFRAYMNTEAFF. This chain links TRBV12-3 or TRBV12-4 with TRBJ1-1; no clear D gene. The length of the CDR3 is 15 residues. The V gene lost 3 bases and the J gene lost 0 bases, with 11 bases spanning the gap.

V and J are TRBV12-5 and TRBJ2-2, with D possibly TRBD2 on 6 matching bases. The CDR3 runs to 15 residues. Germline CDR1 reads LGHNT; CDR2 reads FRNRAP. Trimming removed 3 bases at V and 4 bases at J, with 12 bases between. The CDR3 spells CASGLVGSGTGELFF. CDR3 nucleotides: TGTGCTAGTGGTTTAGTCGGGAGTGGCACCGGGGAGCTGTTTTTT. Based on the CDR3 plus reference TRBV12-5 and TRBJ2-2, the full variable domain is DARVTQTPRHKVTEMGQEVTMRCQPILGHNTVFWYRQTMMQGLELLAYFRNRAPLDDSGMPKDRFSAEMPDATLATLKIQPSEPRDSAVYFCASGLVGSGTGELFFGEGSRLTVL.

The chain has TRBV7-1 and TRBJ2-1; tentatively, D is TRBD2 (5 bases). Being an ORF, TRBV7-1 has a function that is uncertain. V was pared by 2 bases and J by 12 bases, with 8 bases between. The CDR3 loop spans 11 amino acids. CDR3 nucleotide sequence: TGTGCCAGCAGCTCACGGGATGTGCAGTTCTTC. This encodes CASSSRDVQFF.

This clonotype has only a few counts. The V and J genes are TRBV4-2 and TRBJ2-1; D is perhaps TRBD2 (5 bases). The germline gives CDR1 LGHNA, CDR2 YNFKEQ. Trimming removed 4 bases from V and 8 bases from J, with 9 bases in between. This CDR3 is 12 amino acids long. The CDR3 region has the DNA TGTGCCAGCAGCCGGTGGGGAGATGAGCAGTTCTTC. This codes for CASSRWGDEQFF.

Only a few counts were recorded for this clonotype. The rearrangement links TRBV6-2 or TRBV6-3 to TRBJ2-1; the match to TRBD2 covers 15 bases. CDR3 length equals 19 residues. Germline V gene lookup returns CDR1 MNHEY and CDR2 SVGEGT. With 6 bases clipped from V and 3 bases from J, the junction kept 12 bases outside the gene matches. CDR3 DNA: TGTGCCAGCAGATTCCCCGGGACTAGCGGGGGGTCCTTCTACAATGAGCAGTTCTTC. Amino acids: CASRFPGTSGGSFYNEQFF.

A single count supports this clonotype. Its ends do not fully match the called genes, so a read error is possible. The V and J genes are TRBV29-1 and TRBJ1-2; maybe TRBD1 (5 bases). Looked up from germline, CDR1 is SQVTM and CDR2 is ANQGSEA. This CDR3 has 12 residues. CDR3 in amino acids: CSIERGIYGYTF. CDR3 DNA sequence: TGCAGCATTGAGCGGGGGATCTATGGCTACACCTTC.

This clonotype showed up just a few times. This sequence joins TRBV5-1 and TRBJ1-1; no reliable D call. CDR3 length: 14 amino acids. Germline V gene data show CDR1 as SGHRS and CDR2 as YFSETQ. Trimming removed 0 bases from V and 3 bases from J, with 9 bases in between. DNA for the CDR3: TGCGCCAGCAGCTTGGCCGCCCCGGACACTGAAGCTTTCTTT. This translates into CASSLAAPDTEAFF.

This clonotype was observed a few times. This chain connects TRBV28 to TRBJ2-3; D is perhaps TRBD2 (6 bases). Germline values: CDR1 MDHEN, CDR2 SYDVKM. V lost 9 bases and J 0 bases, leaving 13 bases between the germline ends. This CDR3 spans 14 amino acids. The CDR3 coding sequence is TGTGCCAGTCGGGACTTTTCTAGCACAGATACGCAGTATTTT. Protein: CASRDFSSTDTQYF.